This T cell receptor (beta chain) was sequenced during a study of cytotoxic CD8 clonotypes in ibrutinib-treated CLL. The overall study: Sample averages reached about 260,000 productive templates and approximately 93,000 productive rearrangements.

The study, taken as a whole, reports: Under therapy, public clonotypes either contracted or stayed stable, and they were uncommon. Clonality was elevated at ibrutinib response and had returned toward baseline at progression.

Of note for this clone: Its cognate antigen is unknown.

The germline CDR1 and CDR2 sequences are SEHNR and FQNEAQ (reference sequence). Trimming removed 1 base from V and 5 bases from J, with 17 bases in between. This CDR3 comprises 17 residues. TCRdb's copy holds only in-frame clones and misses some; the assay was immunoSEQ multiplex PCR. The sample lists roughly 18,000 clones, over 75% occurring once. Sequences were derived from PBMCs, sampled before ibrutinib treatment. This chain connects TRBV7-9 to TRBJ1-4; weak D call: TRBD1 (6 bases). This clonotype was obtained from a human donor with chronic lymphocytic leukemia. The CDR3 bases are TGTGCCAGCAGCTTAGTGCGTTCAGGGGCCTCCAATGAAAAACTGTTTTTT. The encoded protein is CASSLVRSGASNEKLFF. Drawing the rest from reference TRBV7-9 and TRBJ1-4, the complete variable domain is DTGVSQNPRHKITKRGQNVTFRCDPISEHNRLYWYRQTLGQGPEFLTYFQNEAQLEKSRLLSDRFSAERPKGSFSTLEIQRTEQGDSAMYLCASSLVRSGASNEKLFFGSGTQLSVL.